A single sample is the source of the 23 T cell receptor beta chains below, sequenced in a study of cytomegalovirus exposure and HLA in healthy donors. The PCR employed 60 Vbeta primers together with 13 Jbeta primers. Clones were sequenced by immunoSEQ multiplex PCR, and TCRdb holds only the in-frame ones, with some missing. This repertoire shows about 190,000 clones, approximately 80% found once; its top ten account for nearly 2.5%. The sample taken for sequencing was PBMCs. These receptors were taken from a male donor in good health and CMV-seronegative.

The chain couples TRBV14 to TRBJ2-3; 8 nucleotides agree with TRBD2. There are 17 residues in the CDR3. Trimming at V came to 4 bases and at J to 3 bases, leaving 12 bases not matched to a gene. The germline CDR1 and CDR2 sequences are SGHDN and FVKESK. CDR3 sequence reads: CASSRDRVAGLTDTQYF. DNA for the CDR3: TGTGCCAGCAGCCGCGACAGAGTAGCGGGATTAACAGATACGCAGTATTTT.

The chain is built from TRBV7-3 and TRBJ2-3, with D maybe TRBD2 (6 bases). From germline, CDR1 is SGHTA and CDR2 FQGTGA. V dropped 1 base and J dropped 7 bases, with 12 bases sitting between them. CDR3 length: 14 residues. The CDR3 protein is CASSLSGLANTQYF. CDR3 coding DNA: TGTGCCAGCAGCTTAAGTGGTCTAGCGAATACGCAGTATTTT.

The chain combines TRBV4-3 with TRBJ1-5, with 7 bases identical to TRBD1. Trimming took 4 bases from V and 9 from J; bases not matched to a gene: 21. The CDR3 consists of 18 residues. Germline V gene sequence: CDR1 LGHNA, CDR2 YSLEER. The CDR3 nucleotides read TGCGCCAGCAGCCCCCTCCTCGACAGGGAGGATTTCTATCGGCCCCAGCATTTT. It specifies CASSPLLDREDFYRPQHF.

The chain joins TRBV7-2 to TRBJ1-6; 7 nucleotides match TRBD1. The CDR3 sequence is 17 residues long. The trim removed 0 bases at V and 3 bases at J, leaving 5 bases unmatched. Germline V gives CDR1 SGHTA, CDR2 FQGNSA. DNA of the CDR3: TGTGCCAGCAGCTTAGCTTTACGGACAGGCTATAATTCACCCCTCCACTTT. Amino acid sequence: CASSLALRTGYNSPLHF.

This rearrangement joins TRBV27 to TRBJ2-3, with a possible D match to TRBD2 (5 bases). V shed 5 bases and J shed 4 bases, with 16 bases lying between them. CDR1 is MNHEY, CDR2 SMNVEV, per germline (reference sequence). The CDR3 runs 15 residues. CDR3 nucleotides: TGTGCCAGCAGTCCATCAGGACCCGGGGCAGATACGCAGTATTTT. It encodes CASSPSGPGADTQYF.

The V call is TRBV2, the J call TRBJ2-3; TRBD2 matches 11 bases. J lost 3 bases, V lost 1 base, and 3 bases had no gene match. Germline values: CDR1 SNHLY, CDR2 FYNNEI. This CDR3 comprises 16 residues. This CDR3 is CASSEVSSGRTDTQYF. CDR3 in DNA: TGTGCCAGCAGTGAAGTGTCTAGCGGGAGGACAGATACGCAGTATTTT.

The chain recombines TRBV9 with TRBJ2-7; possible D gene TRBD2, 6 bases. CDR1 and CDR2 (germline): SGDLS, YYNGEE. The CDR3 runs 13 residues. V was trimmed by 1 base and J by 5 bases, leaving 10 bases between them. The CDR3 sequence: CASSVLEGHEQYF. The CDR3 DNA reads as TGTGCCAGCAGCGTATTGGAGGGGCACGAGCAGTACTTC.

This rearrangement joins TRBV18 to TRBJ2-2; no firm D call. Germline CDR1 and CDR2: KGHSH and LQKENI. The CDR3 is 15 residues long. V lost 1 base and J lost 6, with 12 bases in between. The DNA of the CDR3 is TGTGCCAGCTCACCACTAGCCGGAGAGCCCGGGGAGCTGTTTTTT. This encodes CASSPLAGEPGELFF.

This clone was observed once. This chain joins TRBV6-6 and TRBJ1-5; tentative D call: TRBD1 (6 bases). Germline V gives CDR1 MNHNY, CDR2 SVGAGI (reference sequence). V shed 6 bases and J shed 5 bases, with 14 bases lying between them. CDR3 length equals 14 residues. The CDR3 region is CASSRQVLHQPQHF. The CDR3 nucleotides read TGTGCCAGCAGCCGACAGGTCCTCCATCAGCCCCAGCATTTT.

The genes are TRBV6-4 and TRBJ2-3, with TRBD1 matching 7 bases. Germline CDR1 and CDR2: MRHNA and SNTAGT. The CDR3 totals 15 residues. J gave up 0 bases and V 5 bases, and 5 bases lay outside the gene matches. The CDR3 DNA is TGTGCCAGCAGTAAGGGGGCGGCTAGCACAGATACGCAGTATTTT. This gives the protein CASSKGAASTDTQYF.

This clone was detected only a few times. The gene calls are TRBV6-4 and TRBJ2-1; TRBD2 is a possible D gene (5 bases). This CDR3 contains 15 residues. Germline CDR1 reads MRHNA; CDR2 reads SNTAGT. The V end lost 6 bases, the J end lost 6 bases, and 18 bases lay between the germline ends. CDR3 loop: CASSLRSGTFNEQFF. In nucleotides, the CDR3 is TGTGCCAGCAGCCTCCGGAGCGGTACATTCAATGAGCAGTTCTTC.

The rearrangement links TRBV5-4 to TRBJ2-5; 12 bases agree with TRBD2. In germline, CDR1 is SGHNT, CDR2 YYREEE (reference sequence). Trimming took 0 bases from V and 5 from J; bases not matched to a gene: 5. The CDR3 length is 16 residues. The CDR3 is CASSLGLAGGQETQYF. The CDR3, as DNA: TGTGCCAGCAGCTTGGGTCTAGCGGGGGGGCAGGAGACCCAGTACTTC.

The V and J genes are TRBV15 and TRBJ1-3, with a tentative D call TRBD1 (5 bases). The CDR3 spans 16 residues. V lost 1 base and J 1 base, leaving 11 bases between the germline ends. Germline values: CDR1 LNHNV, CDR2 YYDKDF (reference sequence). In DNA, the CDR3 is TGTGCCACCAGCAGAGGGGGGAGGAGTTCTGGAAACACCATATATTTT. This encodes CATSRGGRSSGNTIYF.

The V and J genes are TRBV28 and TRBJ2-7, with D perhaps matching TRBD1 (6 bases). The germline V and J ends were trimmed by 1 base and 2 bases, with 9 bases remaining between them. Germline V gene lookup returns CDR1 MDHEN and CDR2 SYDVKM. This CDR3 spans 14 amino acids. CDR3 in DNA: TGTGCCAGCAGTTTATCAGGGGATACCTACGAGCAGTACTTC. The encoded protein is CASSLSGDTYEQYF.

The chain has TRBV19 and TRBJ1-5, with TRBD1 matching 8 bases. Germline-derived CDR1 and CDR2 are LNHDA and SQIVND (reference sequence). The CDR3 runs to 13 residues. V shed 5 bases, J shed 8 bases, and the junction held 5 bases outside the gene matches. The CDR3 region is CASSLDRVKPQHF. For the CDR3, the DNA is TGTGCCAGTAGTTTGGACAGGGTGAAGCCCCAGCATTTT.

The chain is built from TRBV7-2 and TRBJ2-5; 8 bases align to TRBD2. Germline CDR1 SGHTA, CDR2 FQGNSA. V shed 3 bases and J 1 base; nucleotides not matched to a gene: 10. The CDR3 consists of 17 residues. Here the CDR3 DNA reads TGTGCCAGCAGCTTGCTTGCTGGCGGGAGGATCCAAGAGACCCAGTACTTC. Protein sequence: CASSLLAGGRIQETQYF.

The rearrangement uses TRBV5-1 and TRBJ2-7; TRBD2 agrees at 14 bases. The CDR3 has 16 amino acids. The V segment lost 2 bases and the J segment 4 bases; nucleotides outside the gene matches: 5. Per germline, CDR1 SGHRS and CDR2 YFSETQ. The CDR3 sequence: CASSFRLAGGRYEQYF. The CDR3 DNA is TGCGCCAGCAGCTTCCGACTAGCGGGGGGGAGATACGAGCAGTACTTC.

The CDR3 bases are TGTGCCAGCAGCAACCTACAGGGCAATCAGCCCCAGCATTTT. Translated: CASSNLQGNQPQHF. The genes are TRBV11-2 and TRBJ1-5; a possible D gene is TRBD1 (5 bases). The CDR3 runs to 14 residues. Trimming cost V 5 bases and J 2 bases, with 10 bases left between them. Germline CDR1 and CDR2: SGHAT and FQNNGV.

CDR3 nucleotide sequence: TGCGCCAGCAGCTTGGATGGCAGTCTCTATGGCTACACCTTC. This codes for CASSLDGSLYGYTF. The genes are TRBV5-1 and TRBJ1-2; D call uncertain. The CDR3 contains 14 residues. The germline CDR1 and CDR2 sequences are SGHRS and YFSETQ. The ends were cut back, 0 bases at V and 4 bases at J, with 10 bases in the middle.

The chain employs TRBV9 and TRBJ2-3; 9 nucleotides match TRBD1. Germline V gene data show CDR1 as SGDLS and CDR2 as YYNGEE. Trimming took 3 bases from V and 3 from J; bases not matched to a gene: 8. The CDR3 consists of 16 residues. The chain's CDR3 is CASSGTGGERTDTQYF. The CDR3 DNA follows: TGTGCCAGCAGCGGCACAGGGGGCGAAAGGACAGATACGCAGTATTTT.

The CDR3 here is CASSYSTAQEGSPLHF. The CDR3 nucleotides read TGTGCCAGCAGTTACTCGACGGCCCAGGAGGGTTCACCCCTCCACTTT. The chain joins TRBV6-6 to TRBJ1-6; D is ambiguous. The V gene lost 0 bases and the J gene lost 9 bases, with 15 bases spanning the gap. Germline CDR1 is MNHNY and CDR2 is SVGAGI (reference sequence). The CDR3 sequence is 16 residues long.

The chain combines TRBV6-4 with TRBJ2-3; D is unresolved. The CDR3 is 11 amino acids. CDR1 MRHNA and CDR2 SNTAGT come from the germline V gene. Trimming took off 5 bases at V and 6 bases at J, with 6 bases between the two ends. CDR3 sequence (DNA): TGTGCCAGCAGTTTCGGGGATACGCAGTATTTT. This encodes CASSFGDTQYF.

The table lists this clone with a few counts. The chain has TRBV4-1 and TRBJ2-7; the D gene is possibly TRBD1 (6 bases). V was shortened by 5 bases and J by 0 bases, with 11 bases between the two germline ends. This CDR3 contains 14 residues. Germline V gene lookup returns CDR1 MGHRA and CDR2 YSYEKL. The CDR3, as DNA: TGCGCCAGCAGCATGGGGGCGTCCTCCTACGAGCAGTACTTC. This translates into CASSMGASSYEQYF.